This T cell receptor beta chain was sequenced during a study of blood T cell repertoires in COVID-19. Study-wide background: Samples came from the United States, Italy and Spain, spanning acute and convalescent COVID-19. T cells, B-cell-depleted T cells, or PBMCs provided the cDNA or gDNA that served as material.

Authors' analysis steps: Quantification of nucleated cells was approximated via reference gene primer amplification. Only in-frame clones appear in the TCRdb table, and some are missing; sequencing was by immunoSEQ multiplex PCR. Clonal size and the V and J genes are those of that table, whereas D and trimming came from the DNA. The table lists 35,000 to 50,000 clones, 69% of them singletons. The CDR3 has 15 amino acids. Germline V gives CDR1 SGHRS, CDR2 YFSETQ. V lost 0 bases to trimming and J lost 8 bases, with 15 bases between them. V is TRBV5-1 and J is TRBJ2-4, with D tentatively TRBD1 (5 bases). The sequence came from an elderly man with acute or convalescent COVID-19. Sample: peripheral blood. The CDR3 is CASSLGGLPGDIQYF. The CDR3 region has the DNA TGCGCCAGCAGCTTGGGGGGCCTCCCGGGTGACATTCAGTACTTC.